This record concerns one TCR beta chain sequence. The data were taken from a study of blood T cell repertoires in COVID-19. In the study overall: Sample material is recorded as cDNA or gDNA derived from T cells, B-cell-depleted T cells, or PBMCs.

Profiled with immunoSEQ multiplex PCR; TCRdb holds only in-frame clones, not every one. The data hold about 60,000 clones, with 76% observed a single time. CDR1 SQVTM and CDR2 ANQGSEA come from the germline V gene. This CDR3 region has 13 residues. The gene calls are TRBV29-1 and TRBJ2-3, with 10 bases lining up with TRBD1. Material for sequencing was peripheral blood. The source of this sequence is a woman aged 80 or older with acute or convalescent COVID-19. Here the CDR3 DNA reads TGCCTGGGGACAGGGGCAAACACAGATACGCAGTATTTT. This sequence encodes CLGTGANTDTQYF.